One sample yielded the 32 T cell receptor beta chains listed below, sequenced in a study of metastatic and nonmetastatic thyroid tumors. No patient had received any treatment before thyroid surgery. TCRdb re-analyzed the PCR reads using MiXCR. The table includes about 33,000 clones, roughly 19% detected once. The sequencing input was blood. These TCRs come from a male donor with papillary thyroid cancer or a benign thyroid nodule (not recorded which). Some clones in this sample may be carry-over from other donors' samples.

This clone was recorded a few times. The chain employs TRBV18 and TRBJ2-7; D is perhaps TRBD1 (6 bases). Between the trimmed V and J ends, which lost 0 bases and 5 bases, there was a span of 20 bases. The V gene's germline CDR1 is KGHSH and CDR2 LQKENI. The CDR3 runs to 17 residues. CDR3 in amino acids: CASSPPRGTGQLDEQYF. In DNA form, the CDR3 reads TGTGCCAGCTCACCACCTCGTGGTACAGGGCAGTTGGACGAGCAGTACTTC.

There are many counts of this clone. J is TRBJ2-1 and V is TRBV6-2 or TRBV6-3, with D hard to call. CDR3 size: 12 residues. The germline gives CDR1 MNHEY, CDR2 SVGEGT. Trimming took 4 bases from V and 6 from J, leaving 7 bases between them. As DNA, the CDR3 is TGTGCCAGCAGTTTTCTGTTCAATGAGCAGTTCTTC. Translation: CASSFLFNEQFF.

This clone has a handful of counts. The V call is TRBV12-3 or TRBV12-4, the J call TRBJ2-7; 14 positions agree with TRBD2. This CDR3 has 16 amino acids. Trimming at V came to 6 bases and at J to 3 bases, leaving 7 bases not matched to a gene. CDR3 sequence (DNA): TGTGCCAGCAGCCGGACTAGCGGGAGGATTATCTACGAGCAGTACTTC. Translating it yields CASSRTSGRIIYEQYF.

In this sample, this clone turned up many times. A much larger clone sits a single nucleotide away, making a read error possible. This chain connects TRBV5-1 to TRBJ2-2; D not certain. The CDR3 covers 14 residues. Germline V lookup: CDR1 SGHRS, CDR2 YFSETQ. The DNA of the CDR3 is TGCGCCAGCAGCTTGAGGCATAACACCGAGGAGCTGTTTTTT. Translating it yields CASSLRHNTEELFF. Full variable domain (outside the CDR3, taken from reference TRBV5-1 and TRBJ2-2): KAGVTQTPRYLIKTRGQQVTLSCSPISGHRSVSWYQQTPGQGLQFLFEYFSETQRNKGNFPGRFSGRQFSNSRSEMNVSTLELGDSALYLCASSLRHNTEELFFGEGSRLTVL.

In its sample, this clone was seen many times. V and J are TRBV7-8 and TRBJ2-1; the match to TRBD1 covers 9 bases. With 7 bases clipped from V and 0 bases from J, the junction kept 16 bases outside the gene matches. CDR1 is SGHVS, CDR2 FQNEAQ, per germline. The CDR3 covers 19 residues. The CDR3 bases are TGTGCCAGCACACAGGGGGCTAGCGACCCCTCCTACTCCTACAATGAGCAGTTCTTC. Translating gives CASTQGASDPSYSYNEQFF.

Comment on this clone: This may stem from a read error, because a much larger clone lies one nucleotide away. This sample includes further DNA sequences coding for the same CDR3. The chain combines TRBV4-1 with TRBJ1-1; D not certain. Trimming pared 4 bases from V and 5 bases from J, leaving 11 bases between. CDR3 length: 13 residues. Germline V lookup: CDR1 MGHRA, CDR2 YSYEKL. The CDR3 coding sequence is TGCGCCAGCAGCCCGCAAGTGAGGACTGAAGCTTTCTTT. Amino acids: CASSPQVRTEAFF.

This clone has a count of ten or more. The chain carries TRBV30 and TRBJ2-3, with TRBD2 matching 8 bases. The CDR3 totals 14 residues. CDR1 and CDR2 (germline): GTSNPN, SVGIG (reference sequence). The ends lost 4 bases at V and 0 bases at J; junction bases unmatched: 3. The DNA for the CDR3 is TGTGCCTGGACTACGGGGGGGAGCACAGATACGCAGTATTTT. Translation gives CAWTTGGSTDTQYF.

Notes on this clone: Likely a read error: the CDR3 ends without its conserved phenylalanine or tryptophan. V usage is TRBV4-3 and J usage is TRBJ2-7; possibly TRBD1 or TRBD2 for D (5 bases each). The CDR3 loop spans 14 amino acids. The germline CDR1 and CDR2 sequences are LGHNA and YSLEER. This CDR3 is CANSQAQGAYEQYL. Here the CDR3 DNA reads TGCGCCAACAGCCAAGCCCAGGGAGCCTACGAGCAGTACCTC.

The table lists this clone with many counts. This chain links TRBV11-2 with TRBJ2-3, with no clear D. Germline loops: CDR1 SGHAT, CDR2 FQNNGV. The length of the CDR3 is 12 residues. Between the trimmed V and J ends, which lost 5 bases and 0 bases, there was a span of 3 bases. The CDR3 loop reads CASSRSTDTQYF. The CDR3 nucleotides read TGTGCCAGCAGCAGGAGCACAGATACGCAGTATTTT.

This clone occurred many times. This rearrangement joins TRBV14 to TRBJ2-5; D is undetermined. The CDR3 covers 13 residues. Trimming took off 4 bases at V and 1 base at J, with 7 bases between the two ends. Germline V gene sequence: CDR1 SGHDN, CDR2 FVKESK. The CDR3 DNA follows: TGTGCCAGCAGCCGGTTCCTCCAAGAGACCCAGTACTTC. Protein sequence: CASSRFLQETQYF. The complete variable domain, with remaining parts taken from reference TRBV14 and TRBJ2-5, reads EAGVTQFPSHSVIEKGQTVTLRCDPISGHDNLYWYRRVMGKEIKFLLHFVKESKQDESGMPNNRFLAERTGGTYSTLKVQPAELEDSGVYFCASSRFLQETQYFGPGTRLLVL.

Of note for this clone: A read error is possible here, since a much larger clone lies one base away. The rearrangement uses TRBV30 and TRBJ1-1, with a weak D call TRBD1 (5 bases). Trimming removed 5 bases from V and 4 bases from J, with 14 bases in between. The CDR3 sequence is 13 residues long. CDR1 and CDR2 (germline): GTSNPN, SVGIG (reference sequence). For the CDR3, the DNA is TGTGCCTGGGACAGTGGGCACGGCACTGAAGCTTTCTTT. Its protein product is CAWDSGHGTEAFF. Full variable domain (outside the CDR3, taken from reference TRBV30 and TRBJ1-1): SQTIHQWPATLVQPVGSPLSLECTVEGTSNPNLYWYRQAAGRGLQLLFYSVGIGQISSEVPQNLSASRPQDRQFILSSKKLLLSDSGFYLCAWDSGHGTEAFFGQGTRLTVV.

This clone was counted ten times or more. The V call is TRBV20-1, the J call TRBJ1-1; D gene ambiguous. Trimming pared 0 bases from V and 6 bases from J, leaving 17 bases between. Germline-derived CDR1 and CDR2 are DFQATT and SNEGSKA (reference sequence). The CDR3 sequence is 15 residues long. The chain's CDR3 is CSARDIRDFQSEAFF. The DNA for the CDR3 is TGCAGTGCTAGAGATATACGGGATTTTCAGTCTGAAGCTTTCTTT.

The genes are TRBV10-3 and TRBJ2-1; D gene unclear. CDR3 size: 13 residues. Germline V lookup: CDR1 ENHRY, CDR2 SYGVKD. Deletions cut 3 bases from V and 8 bases from J, with 11 bases between. CDR3 sequence: CAISDRERDEQFF. In nucleotides, the CDR3 is TGTGCCATCAGTGATAGGGAACGGGATGAGCAGTTCTTC.

This clone was seen a few times. The DNA for the CDR3 is TGTGCCAGCAGTGTGAGGGAGGGGCTATACAATGAGCAGTTCTTC. It encodes CASSVREGLYNEQFF. The rearrangement links TRBV6-1 to TRBJ2-1, with 7 nucleotides matching TRBD2. The CDR3 consists of 15 residues. CDR1 MNHNS and CDR2 SASEGT come from the germline V gene. V lost 4 bases to trimming and J lost 4 bases; unmatched junction nucleotides: 7.

The sample holds many counts of this clone. This chain uses TRBV11-1 with TRBJ1-2; the D gene is possibly TRBD1 (5 bases). V lost 1 base and J 0 bases, leaving 12 bases between the germline ends. Germline CDR1 and CDR2: SGHAT and FQDESV (reference sequence). CDR3 length equals 16 residues. DNA for the CDR3: TGTGCCAGCAGCTTAGGTGGGGCGGAGACTAACTATGGCTACACCTTC. This gives the protein CASSLGGAETNYGYTF.

This clone was recorded many times. At one end, the junction sequence differs from germline, possibly due to a read error. This same CDR3 is encoded by further DNA sequences in the sample. CDR3 amino acids: CASSFQRVPYEQYF. DNA for the CDR3: TGTGCCAGCAGCTTCCAGCGGGTTCCCTACGAACAGTACTTC. The chain has TRBV7-8 and TRBJ2-7; maybe TRBD2 (6 bases). The germline V gene encodes CDR1 SGHVS and CDR2 FQNEAQ. CDR3 length: 14 amino acids.

This clone has a count of ten or more. This rearrangement joins TRBV6-6 to TRBJ1-1; tentative D call: TRBD1 (5 bases). Germline CDR1 and CDR2: MNHNY and SVGAGI (reference sequence). The V and J ends lost 2 bases and 1 base respectively, with 11 bases between them. The CDR3 length is 15 residues. CDR3 coding DNA: TGTGCCAGCAGTTACCAGGGATATGGGAACACTGAAGCTTTCTTT. Encoded protein: CASSYQGYGNTEAFF.

By sample share, this clone is medium-sized. The genes are TRBV7-2 and TRBJ1-2; D gene uncertain. V lost 0 bases to trimming and J lost 9 bases, with 5 bases between them. There are 11 residues in the CDR3. The germline gives CDR1 SGHTA, CDR2 FQGNSA. This CDR3 is CASSLAVSYTF. The DNA for the CDR3 is TGTGCCAGCAGCTTAGCGGTTAGCTACACCTTC.

This clone was detected many times. The chain is built from TRBV30 and TRBJ2-7; D gene uncertain. In germline, CDR1 is GTSNPN, CDR2 SVGIG (reference sequence). This CDR3 comprises 14 residues. V was cut by 0 bases and J by 6 bases, with 15 bases left in between. The CDR3 region is CAWSVYGVGSEQYF. The CDR3, as DNA: TGTGCCTGGAGTGTATATGGAGTAGGAAGCGAGCAGTACTTC.

The sample holds a few counts of this clone. The rearrangement uses TRBV24-1 and TRBJ2-7; possible D gene TRBD2, 6 bases. V lost 3 bases to trimming and J lost 10 bases, with 12 bases between them. Germline CDR1 is KGHDR and CDR2 is SFDVKD. The CDR3 extends over 12 amino acids. In DNA, the CDR3 is TGTGCCACCAGTGATAGGGACTCATATCAGTACTTC. This gives the protein CATSDRDSYQYF.

By proportion, this clone is medium-sized. Other DNA sequences in this specimen translate into the identical CDR3. V is TRBV28 and J is TRBJ2-1, with D possibly being TRBD1 or TRBD2 (6 bases each). Trimming shortened V by 3 bases and J by 7 bases, and 13 bases separated the two germline ends. Germline CDR1 reads MDHEN; CDR2 reads SYDVKM. The CDR3 spans 14 residues. The CDR3, as DNA: TGTGCCAGCAGTTTGAGTTGGGGGGCGAATGAGCAGTTCTTC. Translating it yields CASSLSWGANEQFF.

This clone was found many times. This specimen includes other DNA sequences encoding the same CDR3. V and J are TRBV6-1 and TRBJ1-1; 7 bases line up with TRBD1. This CDR3 has 12 amino acids. Germline CDR1 reads MNHNS; CDR2 reads SASEGT. J was trimmed by 5 bases and V by 5 bases; bases with no gene match: 2. The CDR3 here is CASSKGATEAFF. The CDR3 DNA follows: TGTGCCAGCAGTAAGGGGGCGACTGAAGCTTTCTTT.

This clone was found many times. The rearrangement uses TRBV12-5 and TRBJ2-1; 15 bases are shared with TRBD2. The CDR3 is 15 residues long. Germline V gene lookup returns CDR1 LGHNT and CDR2 FRNRAP. V gave up 6 bases and J gave up 9 bases; unmatched junction bases: 6. In DNA form, the CDR3 reads TGTGCTAGTGGCCGGACTAGCGGGGGGGTTTCTGAGCAGTTCTTC. Amino acid sequence: CASGRTSGGVSEQFF.

In this sample, this clone is medium-sized. This chain connects TRBV6-4 to TRBJ2-3; 7 bases are a match to TRBD2. The ends lost 0 bases at V and 4 bases at J; junction bases unmatched: 1. CDR1 and CDR2 (germline): MRHNA, SNTAGT. The CDR3 covers 14 residues. The CDR3 DNA is TGTGCCAGCAGTGACTCGAGCGGGGCAGATACGCAGTATTTT. Amino acid sequence: CASSDSSGADTQYF.

This clone was detected a few times. The chain combines TRBV6-4 with TRBJ2-5, with 10 positions matching TRBD2. V shed 5 bases, J shed 4 bases, and the junction held 7 bases outside the gene matches. This CDR3 spans 15 amino acids. Per germline, CDR1 MRHNA and CDR2 SNTAGT. The CDR3 region is CASSPLAGEAETQYF. Here the CDR3 DNA reads TGTGCCAGCAGTCCTCTAGCGGGAGAAGCAGAGACCCAGTACTTC.

In regard to this clone: One junction end disagrees with the germline gene, perhaps due to a read error. The J gene is TRBJ2-3, the V gene TRBV5-1, with D uncertain. The CDR3 length is 14 residues. CDR1 and CDR2 from the germline V gene are SGHRS and YFSETQ. CDR3 nucleotide sequence: TGCGCCAGCAGCTTGGCGTATCCCACAGATACGCATTATTTT. It codes for CASSLAYPTDTHYF.

In the case of this clone: At one boundary the junction diverges from the germline segment, which might be a read error. The chain has TRBV13 and TRBJ2-5; D is perhaps TRBD2 (5 bases). Germline CDR1 is PRHDT and CDR2 is FYEKMQ (reference sequence). The CDR3 runs 13 residues. The CDR3 region has the DNA TGTGACAGCAGCTTTCAAGCGGAAGAGACGCAGTACTTC. Protein product: CDSSFQAEETQYF. Using reference TRBV13 and TRBJ2-5 for the parts outside the CDR3, the full variable domain is AAGVIQSPRHLIKEKRETATLKCYPIPRHDTVYWYQQGPGQDPQFLISFYEKMQSDKGSIPDRFSAQQFSDYHSELNMSSLELGDSALYFCDSSFQAEETQYFGPGTRLLVL.

The chain employs TRBV11-2 and TRBJ2-1, with TRBD2 identical over 10 bases. The CDR3 totals 15 residues. V shed 1 base and J 7 bases; nucleotides not matched to a gene: 4. Germline-derived CDR1 and CDR2 are SGHAT and FQNNGV. The CDR3 here is CASSLVAGGRNEQFF. The CDR3 coding sequence is TGTGCCAGCAGCTTAGTAGCGGGGGGCAGGAATGAGCAGTTCTTC.

Ten or more counts support this clone. At one of its ends the junction is not consistent with the germline gene, which may arise from a read error. The same CDR3 also results from other DNA sequences found in this sample. This chain uses TRBV19 with TRBJ2-5, with D perhaps given as TRBD1 or TRBD2 (5 bases each). The CDR3 is 13 amino acids. Germline CDR1 reads LNHDA; CDR2 reads SQIVND (reference sequence). The CDR3 DNA sequence: TGTGCCAGTAGTATGCCGGGGCAAGAGACCCGGTACTTC. Translating it yields CASSMPGQETRYF.

In its sample, this clone was seen a few times. One end of the junction is discordant with germline, which a read error may explain. The J gene is TRBJ2-3, the V gene TRBV28; D possibly corresponds to TRBD1 (7 bases). Germline V lookup: CDR1 MDHEN, CDR2 SYDVKM. This CDR3 has 14 amino acids. The DNA for the CDR3 is TGTGCCAGCAGGGGGGGACAGATCACAGTTACGCAGTATTTT. Residues: CASRGGQITVTQYF.

This clone was found many times. V usage is TRBV7-8 and J usage is TRBJ2-1, with 9 bases that match TRBD2. V trimming: 5 bases; J trimming: 7 bases; junction bases outside the gene matches: 12. The CDR3 has 16 amino acids. Germline V gives CDR1 SGHVS, CDR2 FQNEAQ. The CDR3 loop reads CASSPRVAGVGNEQFF. CDR3 in DNA: TGTGCCAGCAGCCCGCGGGTAGCGGGGGTCGGGAATGAGCAGTTCTTC.

The V and J genes are TRBV7-3 and TRBJ2-1; D not resolved. The V end was cut by 3 bases, the J end by 7 bases, with 10 bases between. The length of the CDR3 is 13 residues. CDR1 and CDR2 (germline): SGHTA, FQGTGA. This chain's CDR3 is CASSFLPLNEQFF. The DNA for the CDR3 is TGTGCCAGCAGCTTCCTACCCCTTAATGAGCAGTTCTTC. The full variable domain, rest sourced from reference TRBV7-3 and TRBJ2-1, is GAGVSQTPSNKVTEKGKYVELRCDPISGHTALYWYRQSLGQGPEFLIYFQGTGAADDSGLPNDRFFAVRPEGSVSTLKIQRTERGDSAVYLCASSFLPLNEQFFGPGTRLTVL.